The 30 T cell receptor beta chains below were found in one sample sequenced in a study of blood T cell repertoires in COVID-19. TCRdb's copy holds only in-frame clones and misses some; the assay was immunoSEQ multiplex PCR. The table includes roughly 41,000 clones, 88% detected once. The sequenced sample was peripheral blood. These TCRs come from a human donor in a cohort sampled during active COVID-19.

The rearrangement links TRBV6-6 to TRBJ2-1, with 8 bases fitting TRBD2. CDR1 and CDR2 from the germline V gene are MNHNY and SVGAGI (reference sequence). Germline trimming cut 2 bases from V and 8 bases from J; bases unmatched to any gene: 5. The CDR3 extends over 14 amino acids. Here the CDR3 DNA reads TGTGCCAGCAGTTACCACGGGACTAGAGATGAGCAGTTCTTC. Translating it yields CASSYHGTRDEQFF.

V gene TRBV12-3 or TRBV12-4 combines with J gene TRBJ1-1, with TRBD1 identical over 8 bases. Trimming cost V 8 bases and J 5 bases; bases outside gene matches: 7. CDR3 length equals 13 residues. CDR3 sequence reads: CASVGQGWTEAFF. CDR3 coding DNA: TGTGCCAGCGTCGGACAGGGATGGACTGAAGCTTTCTTT.

V usage is TRBV7-2 and J usage is TRBJ1-2; possibly TRBD1 for D (6 bases). Germline values: CDR1 SGHTA, CDR2 FQGNSA. The CDR3 consists of 18 residues. Trimming pared 1 base from V and 6 bases from J, leaving 24 bases between. As DNA, the CDR3 is TGTGCCAGCAGCTTAGACCTGGCGTCAGGGGCGAGGTACCATGGCTACACCTTC. Amino acid sequence: CASSLDLASGARYHGYTF.

This clone was observed a handful of times. The chain couples TRBV27 to TRBJ1-1, with a weak D call TRBD1 (6 bases). Germline CDR1 is MNHEY and CDR2 is SMNVEV (reference sequence). This CDR3 contains 16 residues. Deletions cut 3 bases from V and 5 bases from J, with 19 bases between. The CDR3 DNA reads TGTGCCAGCAGTTTCGGGACATCCAACCGGAGAACTGAAGCTTTCTTT. It encodes CASSFGTSNRRTEAFF.

The J gene is TRBJ2-7, the V gene TRBV5-5, with a weak D call TRBD1 (5 bases). CDR3 size: 12 residues. Germline V CDR1 and CDR2: SGHKS, YYEKEE (reference sequence). Trimming shortened V by 2 bases and J by 3 bases, and 6 bases separated the two germline ends. CDR3 amino acids: CASSFTGYEQYF. CDR3 in DNA: TGTGCCAGCAGCTTCACAGGCTACGAGCAGTACTTC.

This rearrangement joins TRBV15 to TRBJ2-7; 10 bases fit TRBD1. Germline V lookup: CDR1 LNHNV, CDR2 YYDKDF (reference sequence). V shed 0 bases, J shed 2 bases, and the junction held 4 bases outside the gene matches. This CDR3 is built from 16 residues. As DNA, the CDR3 is TGTGCCACCAGCAGAGATCGAGGACAGGGGGCCTACGAGCAGTACTTC. It is translated as CATSRDRGQGAYEQYF.

This clone appeared a single time. V is TRBV7-2 and J is TRBJ2-1, with TRBD2 as a possible D gene (5 bases). V lost 4 bases and J 9 bases, leaving 13 bases between the germline ends. This CDR3 has 13 amino acids. Germline assignment: CDR1 SGHTA and CDR2 FQGNSA. In nucleotides, the CDR3 is TGTGCCAGCAGCTCGGGTGGCCGGGGTGAGCAGTTCTTC. Residues: CASSSGGRGEQFF.

The V and J genes are TRBV2 and TRBJ1-1; D gene ambiguous. The ends were cut back, 7 bases at V and 2 bases at J, with 8 bases in the middle. Per germline, CDR1 SNHLY and CDR2 FYNNEI. The CDR3 has 12 amino acids. Here the CDR3 reads CASNKQNTEAFF. In nucleotides, the CDR3 is TGTGCCAGCAATAAGCAAAACACTGAAGCTTTCTTT.

This clone was seen a single time. The CDR3 DNA reads TGTGCCAGCAGCCTGTACTCCTACAATGAGCAGTTCTTC. Translation gives CASSLYSYNEQFF. V usage is TRBV2 and J usage is TRBJ2-1, with D uncertain. V gave up 6 bases and J gave up 0 bases, with 6 bases separating them. The CDR3 loop spans 13 amino acids. Germline V lookup: CDR1 SNHLY, CDR2 FYNNEI.

The chain links TRBV28 to TRBJ1-5, with a possible D match to TRBD1 (6 bases). CDR3 size: 14 residues. Trimming removed 4 bases at V and 3 bases at J, with 10 bases between. Per the germline V gene, CDR1 is MDHEN and CDR2 is SYDVKM. CDR3 protein: CASSSRDTNQPQHF. The CDR3 DNA is TGTGCCAGCAGTTCTCGGGACACCAATCAGCCCCAGCATTTT.

This chain joins TRBV5-1 and TRBJ2-7; 11 nucleotides align to TRBD2. Germline V gene sequence: CDR1 SGHRS, CDR2 YFSETQ. Trimming at V came to 1 base and at J to 5 bases, leaving 8 bases not matched to a gene. This CDR3 is built from 16 residues. CDR3 sequence reads: CASSLSLAGGWNEQYF. For the CDR3, the DNA is TGCGCCAGCAGCTTGAGCCTAGCGGGAGGATGGAACGAGCAGTACTTC.

The rearrangement joins TRBV6-5 to TRBJ2-5; perhaps TRBD1 as D (5 bases). The length of the CDR3 is 13 residues. The ends were cut back, 6 bases at V and 5 bases at J, with 13 bases in the middle. Germline V gene sequence: CDR1 MNHEY, CDR2 SVGAGI. This CDR3 reads CASRDGRVETQYF. CDR3 coding DNA: TGTGCCAGCAGGGACGGCAGGGTTGAGACCCAGTACTTC.

In DNA, the CDR3 is TGTGCCAGCAGCCAAGATCTAGCCGCGACTAGTTCCAATGAGCAGTTCTTC. Amino acids: CASSQDLAATSSNEQFF. The V gene is TRBV3-1 (or the pseudogene TRBV3-2), the J gene TRBJ2-1; the D gene is possibly TRBD2 (6 bases). Germline V gene data show CDR1 as LGHDT and CDR2 as YNNKEL (reference sequence). The CDR3 is 17 residues long. Trimming removed 0 bases at V and 6 bases at J, with 18 bases between.

The chain employs TRBV28 and TRBJ2-3, with TRBD2 identical over 10 bases. In germline, CDR1 is MDHEN, CDR2 SYDVKM. CDR3 length equals 16 residues. The junction had 3 bases not matched to a gene; V was cut back by 1 base and J by 2 bases. The CDR3 loop is CASSLLLAGYTDTQYF. CDR3 DNA: TGTGCCAGCAGTTTATTACTAGCGGGGTACACAGATACGCAGTATTTT.

V gene TRBV7-8 combines with J gene TRBJ2-1, with 10 positions matching TRBD2. Germline V gene sequence: CDR1 SGHVS, CDR2 FQNEAQ. V lost 8 bases to trimming and J lost 10 bases; unmatched junction nucleotides: 14. The length of the CDR3 is 15 residues. As DNA, the CDR3 is TGTGCCAGCGGTTGGGGGCTAGCGGGAGTTGTAGAGCAGTTCTTC. This encodes CASGWGLAGVVEQFF.

The V gene is TRBV19, the J gene TRBJ1-6, with D perhaps matching TRBD1 (6 bases). CDR3 length: 13 amino acids. Germline lookup yields CDR1 LNHDA and CDR2 SQIVND (reference sequence). Trimming stripped 9 bases from V and 9 bases from J, with 15 bases between. The CDR3 coding sequence is TGTGCCAGCACCTTGGACAGAAGTTCACCCCTCCACTTT. Its translation: CASTLDRSSPLHF.

J is TRBJ2-1 and V is TRBV9; the match to TRBD2 covers 11 bases. The trim removed 6 bases at V and 7 bases at J, leaving 9 bases unmatched. The germline CDR1 and CDR2 sequences are SGDLS and YYNGEE. This CDR3 has 15 residues. The CDR3 coding sequence is TGTGCCAGCATCCAAACTAGCGGGAGTAGGAATGAGCAGTTCTTC. This sequence encodes CASIQTSGSRNEQFF.

The V gene is TRBV2, the J gene TRBJ2-1; tentatively, D is TRBD2 (5 bases). The ends were cut back, 4 bases at V and 12 bases at J, with 13 bases in the middle. Germline assignment: CDR1 SNHLY and CDR2 FYNNEI. This CDR3 comprises 12 residues. The DNA of the CDR3 is TGTGCCAGCAGTGCCGGGAATTGGGTGCAGTTCTTC. It specifies CASSAGNWVQFF.

This clone was recorded a few times. The rearrangement uses TRBV7-8 and TRBJ1-5, with D maybe TRBD1 (5 bases). Germline CDR1 is SGHVS and CDR2 is FQNEAQ. Deletions cut 6 bases from V and 1 base from J, with 10 bases between. This CDR3 has 14 amino acids. The CDR3 nucleotides are TGTGCCAGCAGGCTAGGGGCCAGCAATCAGCCCCAGCATTTT. The encoded protein is CASRLGASNQPQHF. The full variable domain, with the rest looked up from reference TRBV7-8 and TRBJ1-5, is GAGVSQSPRYKVAKRGQDVALRCDPISGHVSLFWYQQALGQGPEFLTYFQNEAQLDKSGLPSDRFFAERPEGSVSTLKIQRTQQEDSAVYLCASRLGASNQPQHFGDGTRLSIL.

V gene TRBV28 combines with J gene TRBJ1-3, with TRBD1 identical over 7 bases. The CDR3 spans 15 residues. Germline CDR1 and CDR2: MDHEN and SYDVKM. V was pared by 6 bases and J by 4 bases, with 9 bases of the junction left unmatched. This CDR3 is CASRKQGTAGNTIYF. In DNA form, the CDR3 reads TGTGCCAGCAGGAAGCAAGGGACAGCCGGAAACACCATATATTTT.

The V gene is TRBV5-1, the J gene TRBJ2-7, with TRBD1 matching over 10 bases. This CDR3 is 15 amino acids long. The germline V gene has CDR1 SGHRS and CDR2 YFSETQ. V dropped 6 bases and J dropped 0; count of bases not matched to a gene: 6. CDR3 bases: TGCGCCAGCACCAGCCGGGACAGGGGCTCCTACGAGCAGTACTTC. It yields the protein CASTSRDRGSYEQYF.

Written as DNA, the CDR3 is TGTGCCAGCAGTTTCATGCGGGAGAGTGATACGCAGTATTTT. This codes for CASSFMRESDTQYF. The chain has TRBV27 and TRBJ2-3; 7 nucleotides agree with TRBD2. Unmatched junction bases numbered 6, after V lost 3 bases and J lost 6 bases. Germline lookup yields CDR1 MNHEY and CDR2 SMNVEV (reference sequence). The CDR3 length is 14 residues.

This rearrangement joins TRBV5-1 to TRBJ2-7; 7 bases fit TRBD2. The ends lost 4 bases at V and 5 bases at J; junction bases unmatched: 12. The CDR3 consists of 15 residues. The germline gives CDR1 SGHRS, CDR2 YFSETQ. The CDR3 DNA reads TGCGCCAGCAGCCCAAGGACTAGTCTCCTTGACGAGCAGTACTTC. This codes for CASSPRTSLLDEQYF.

V usage is TRBV5-6 and J usage is TRBJ2-7; 7 bases line up with TRBD1. Germline CDR1 SGHDT, CDR2 YYEEEE. Trimming at V came to 2 bases and at J to 3 bases, leaving 14 bases not matched to a gene. The CDR3 spans 17 residues. CDR3 sequence reads: CASSFNRDRQRRYEQYF. Written as DNA, the CDR3 is TGTGCCAGCAGCTTTAACCGGGACAGACAAAGACGCTACGAGCAGTACTTC.

This clone was picked up one time. This chain uses TRBV2 with TRBJ1-2; 7 bases align to TRBD1. V shed 3 bases, J shed 4 bases, and the junction held 2 bases outside the gene matches. The germline V gene encodes CDR1 SNHLY and CDR2 FYNNEI. The CDR3 length is 13 residues. The CDR3 here is CASSDGTVYGYTF. As DNA, the CDR3 is TGTGCCAGCAGTGATGGGACAGTCTATGGCTACACCTTC.

V is TRBV28 and J is TRBJ2-7, with D perhaps matching TRBD2 (5 bases). CDR1 is MDHEN, CDR2 SYDVKM, per germline. There are 15 residues in the CDR3. V shed 6 bases and J shed 0 bases, with 15 bases lying between them. CDR3 DNA: TGTGCCAGCAGCCTCGGGGTACTAAGCTCCTACGAGCAGTACTTC. Protein sequence: CASSLGVLSSYEQYF.

The chain is built from TRBV7-2 and TRBJ2-5, with a possible D match to TRBD2 (6 bases). Germline V CDR1 and CDR2: SGHTA, FQGNSA. This CDR3 is 14 amino acids long. V was clipped by 5 bases and J by 3 bases, with 13 bases between them. CDR3 sequence reads: CASSPPTSKETQYF. The CDR3 coding sequence is TGTGCCAGCAGCCCTCCTACTAGCAAAGAGACCCAGTACTTC.

The V gene is TRBV28, the J gene TRBJ1-2; D possibly corresponds to TRBD1 (6 bases). The germline V and J ends were trimmed by 1 base and 2 bases, with 11 bases remaining between them. CDR3 length equals 15 residues. In germline, CDR1 is MDHEN, CDR2 SYDVKM. The CDR3 bases are TGTGCCAGCAGTTTATTGGGTACAGGGAACTATGGCTACACCTTC. It translates to CASSLLGTGNYGYTF.

This chain links TRBV7-9 with TRBJ1-2; possible D gene TRBD1, 6 bases. V dropped 1 base and J dropped 3 bases, with 18 bases sitting between them. Germline V gives CDR1 SEHNR, CDR2 FQNEAQ (reference sequence). CDR3 size: 17 residues. In nucleotides, the CDR3 is TGTGCCAGCAGCTTAGGAACGACGGACAGACTTGACTATGGCTACACCTTC. This codes for CASSLGTTDRLDYGYTF.

V is TRBV2 and J is TRBJ2-1; 8 nucleotides align to TRBD2. Losses at the gene ends were 4 bases for V and 5 bases for J; bases not matched to a gene: 4. Germline CDR1 reads SNHLY; CDR2 reads FYNNEI. The length of the CDR3 is 14 residues. The CDR3: CASSARTSHNEQFF. DNA for the CDR3: TGTGCCAGCAGTGCCAGGACTAGCCACAATGAGCAGTTCTTC.